This T cell receptor (beta chain) derives from a study of OX40 agonist ivuxolimab in advanced cancers. For the study at large: Hepatocellular carcinoma, melanoma, renal cell or head and neck cancer was diagnosed in the dose-escalation patients.

General study results and limits: More expanded clones were seen, on average, in CD8+ T cells than in CD4+.

Worth noting for this clone: Its antigen is undetermined.

Clones were sequenced by immunoSEQ multiplex PCR, and TCRdb holds only the in-frame ones, with some missing. The sample has more than 75,000 clones, around four fifths seen once. Germline-derived CDR1 and CDR2 are SGHTA and FQGTGA. Deletions cut 5 bases from V and 2 bases from J, with 22 bases between. The CDR3 runs to 18 residues. V and J are TRBV7-3 and TRBJ2-1; a weak D match, TRBD2 (7 bases). The sequences come from CD4+ or CD8+ T cells sorted from blood, collected in a trial of the OX40 agonist ivuxolimab. This clonotype was obtained from an adult with an advanced solid tumor such as melanoma, head and neck, liver or kidney cancer. This CDR3 is CASSATVSGGLAYNEQFF. CDR3 nucleotides: TGTGCCAGCAGCGCAACGGTGTCGGGGGGCCTTGCCTACAATGAGCAGTTCTTC.